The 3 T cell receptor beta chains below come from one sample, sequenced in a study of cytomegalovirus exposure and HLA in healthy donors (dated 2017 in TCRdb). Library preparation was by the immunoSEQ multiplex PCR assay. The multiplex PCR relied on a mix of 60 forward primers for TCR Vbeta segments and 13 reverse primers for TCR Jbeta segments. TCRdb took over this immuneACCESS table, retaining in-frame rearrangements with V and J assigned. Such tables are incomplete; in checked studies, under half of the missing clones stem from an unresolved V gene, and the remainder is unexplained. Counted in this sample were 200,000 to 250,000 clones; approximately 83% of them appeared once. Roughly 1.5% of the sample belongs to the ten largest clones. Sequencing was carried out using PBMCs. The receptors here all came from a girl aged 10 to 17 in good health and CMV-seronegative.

The DNA for the CDR3 is TGTGCCAGTAGATGGGGGGAGGGATCCGAAGCTTTCTTT. Its protein product is CASRWGEGSEAFF. The rearrangement joins TRBV19 to TRBJ1-1, with D perhaps matching TRBD1 (5 bases). This CDR3 comprises 13 residues. Trimming left V 6 bases short and J 8 bases short, with 16 bases between. Germline CDR1 and CDR2: LNHDA and SQIVND (reference sequence).

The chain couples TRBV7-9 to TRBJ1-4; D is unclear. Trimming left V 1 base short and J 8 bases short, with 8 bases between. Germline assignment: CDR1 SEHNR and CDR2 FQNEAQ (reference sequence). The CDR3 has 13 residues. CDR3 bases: TGTGCCAGCAGCTTAGTTCAGTACGAAAAACTGTTTTTT. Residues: CASSLVQYEKLFF.

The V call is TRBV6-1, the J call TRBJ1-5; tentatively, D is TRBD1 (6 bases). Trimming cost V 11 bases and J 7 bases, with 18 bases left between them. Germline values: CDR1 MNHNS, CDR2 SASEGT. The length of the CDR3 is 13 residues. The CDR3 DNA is TGTGCCGGTGATACAGGGTCCAAACAGCCCCAGCATTTT. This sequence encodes CAGDTGSKQPQHF.